This TCR beta chain was identified during a study of blood T cell repertoires in COVID-19. Measured with immunoSEQ multiplex PCR; TCRdb has only the in-frame clones, and not every one. Here the sample spans about 59,000 clones, more than 75% being singletons. This CDR3 contains 14 residues. Looked up from germline, CDR1 is WNHNN and CDR2 is SYGVQD (reference sequence). V gave up 0 bases and J gave up 2 bases, with 7 bases separating them. This rearrangement joins TRBV10-1 to TRBJ1-1; unclear D gene. This receptor was taken from a man aged 60-69 years with active or convalescent COVID-19. Sequencing input: peripheral blood. CDR3 nucleotides: TGCGCCAGCAGTGAGTCGCGACACAACACTGAAGCTTTCTTT. Its protein is CASSESRHNTEAFF.